The 22 T cell receptor beta chains presented below share a single source sample, sequenced in a study of identifying expanded T cells in peripheral blood (dated by TCRdb to between 2017 and 2020). Receptor libraries were prepared by the immunoSEQ multiplex PCR assay. Here the immuneACCESS table is served through TCRdb, limited to in-frame sequences with V and J called. Missing clones are a known gap in these copies; in checked studies unresolved V genes cover under half, and the rest lacks a known reason. In all, the sample holds about 85,000 clones, and 88% of those were seen once. The ten largest clonotypes hold around 19% of the sample. Sequencing was done on a sample of blood. These receptor sequences come from a person between 18 and 69 years old in good health.

The chain employs TRBV7-8 and TRBJ2-3; perhaps D is TRBD1 or TRBD2 (5 bases each). V gave up 0 bases and J gave up 6 bases, with 7 bases separating them. Germline loops: CDR1 SGHVS, CDR2 FQNEAQ. The CDR3 is 13 amino acids. The CDR3 DNA is TGTGCCAGCAGCTTAGCGGGGGTGGATACGCAGTATTTT. Translating it yields CASSLAGVDTQYF.

The rearrangement links TRBV5-4 to TRBJ2-3; 8 bases are a match to TRBD2. The length of the CDR3 is 16 residues. CDR1 is SGHNT and CDR2 is YYREEE in the germline V gene (reference sequence). J was trimmed by 2 bases and V by 4 bases; bases with no gene match: 9. The CDR3 region is CASSDRAGALTDTQYF. The CDR3, as DNA: TGTGCCAGCAGCGACCGAGCGGGGGCCCTCACAGATACGCAGTATTTT.

J is TRBJ2-7 and V is TRBV4-3; 8 bases are a match to TRBD1. The CDR3 is 16 amino acids. Losses at the gene ends were 0 bases for V and 4 bases for J; bases not matched to a gene: 8. CDR1 and CDR2 from the germline V gene are LGHNA and YSLEER. CDR3 nucleotide sequence: TGCGCCAGCAGCCAAGAGAAGACGCGACAGGGGTACGAGCAGTACTTC. This sequence encodes CASSQEKTRQGYEQYF.

This chain joins TRBV27 and TRBJ2-3, with D uncertain. The germline CDR1 and CDR2 sequences are MNHEY and SMNVEV (reference sequence). Trimming shortened V by 2 bases and J by 4 bases, and 10 bases separated the two germline ends. The CDR3 spans 14 residues. The CDR3 coding sequence is TGTGCCAGCAGTTTAGACCCTGCAGCAGATACGCAGTATTTT. Translating it yields CASSLDPAADTQYF.

J is TRBJ2-7 and V is TRBV30; D possibly uses TRBD1 or TRBD2 (6 bases each). The V gene's germline CDR1 is GTSNPN and CDR2 SVGIG (reference sequence). This CDR3 region has 12 residues. CDR3 amino acids: CGYREAGYEQYF. CDR3 in DNA: TGTGGCTACAGGGAGGCGGGCTACGAGCAGTACTTC.

This clone was seen a few times. The chain combines TRBV5-4 with TRBJ1-3, with D maybe TRBD1 (5 bases). In germline, CDR1 is SGHNT, CDR2 YYREEE (reference sequence). Deletions cut 1 base from V and 4 bases from J, with 15 bases between. This CDR3 has 16 residues. The DNA of the CDR3 is TGTGCCAGCAGCTTGTATGTAGGGGCGGCCGGAAACACCATATATTTT. This translates into CASSLYVGAAGNTIYF.

This chain uses TRBV2 with TRBJ2-5; D gene unclear. Trimming pared 3 bases from V and 4 bases from J, leaving 15 bases between. The CDR3 loop spans 15 amino acids. Germline CDR1 is SNHLY and CDR2 is FYNNEI. The chain's CDR3 is CASSDNPGSRETQYF. DNA for the CDR3: TGTGCCAGCAGTGACAATCCTGGGTCGCGAGAGACCCAGTACTTC.

The chain couples TRBV19 to TRBJ1-5; D unclear. Trimming stripped 8 bases from V and 2 bases from J, with 13 bases between. The germline V gene encodes CDR1 LNHDA and CDR2 SQIVND (reference sequence). This CDR3 comprises 14 residues. CDR3 protein: CASRPRGGNQPQHF. Written as DNA, the CDR3 is TGTGCCAGTCGCCCCCGGGGTGGCAATCAGCCCCAGCATTTT.

J is TRBJ2-7 and V is TRBV2; no firm D call. The CDR3 extends over 10 amino acids. Between the trimmed V and J ends, which lost 7 bases and 4 bases, there was a span of 5 bases. In germline, CDR1 is SNHLY, CDR2 FYNNEI. CDR3 sequence: CASNRYEQYF. CDR3 coding DNA: TGTGCCAGCAATAGGTACGAGCAGTACTTC.

This rearrangement joins TRBV10-1 to TRBJ2-1; the match to TRBD2 covers 11 bases. The CDR3 sequence is 16 residues long. Germline lookup yields CDR1 WNHNN and CDR2 SYGVQD (reference sequence). V lost 4 bases, J lost 1 base, and 3 bases stayed unmatched. DNA of the CDR3: TGCGCCAGCAGTGCGACTAGCGGGGAGTCCTACAATGAGCAGTTCTTC. Its protein product is CASSATSGESYNEQFF.

The chain has TRBV14 and TRBJ2-1; a possible D gene is TRBD1 (6 bases). The CDR3 spans 15 residues. V was pared by 0 bases and J by 13 bases, with 19 bases between. CDR1 is SGHDN, CDR2 FVKESK, per germline. The CDR3 loop is CASSQDVPEGQGQFF. CDR3 nucleotide sequence: TGTGCCAGCAGCCAAGATGTCCCCGAGGGACAAGGCCAGTTCTTC. Looking up the rest from reference TRBV14 and TRBJ2-1 gives the full variable domain: EAGVTQFPSHSVIEKGQTVTLRCDPISGHDNLYWYRRVMGKEIKFLLHFVKESKQDESGMPNNRFLAERTGGTYSTLKVQPAELEDSGVYFCASSQDVPEGQGQFFGPGTRLTVL.

The chain carries TRBV7-8 and TRBJ1-2; TRBD1 agrees at 10 bases. Trimming took 4 bases from V and 4 from J; bases not matched to a gene: 12. This CDR3 is 17 amino acids long. From germline, CDR1 is SGHVS and CDR2 FQNEAQ. CDR3 coding DNA: TGTGCCAGCAGCTCCCACCGGGACAGGGGTTTAGTCTATGGCTACACCTTC. This sequence encodes CASSSHRDRGLVYGYTF. Together with reference TRBV7-8 and TRBJ1-2, the CDR3 gives the full variable domain: GAGVSQSPRYKVAKRGQDVALRCDPISGHVSLFWYQQALGQGPEFLTYFQNEAQLDKSGLPSDRFFAERPEGSVSTLKIQRTQQEDSAVYLCASSSHRDRGLVYGYTFGSGTRLTVV.

A few counts support this clone. The CDR3: CASSSPGTGGTGELFF. The CDR3 DNA reads TGCGCCAGCAGCTCGCCCGGGACAGGGGGCACCGGGGAGCTGTTTTTT. The chain couples TRBV5-1 to TRBJ2-2, with 11 bases identical to TRBD1. The V gene's germline CDR1 is SGHRS and CDR2 YFSETQ. This CDR3 region has 16 residues. V lost 3 bases, J lost 4 bases, and 5 bases stayed unmatched.

This clone was picked up one time. The genes are TRBV15 and TRBJ2-5; tentative D call: TRBD1 (6 bases). The V end lost 3 bases, the J end lost 1 base, and 6 bases lay between the germline ends. Germline CDR1 LNHNV, CDR2 YYDKDF (reference sequence). The CDR3 length is 13 residues. The CDR3 region has the DNA TGTGCCACCAGCAGGGACAGCCAAGAGACCCAGTACTTC. Its protein product is CATSRDSQETQYF.

This clone showed up just a few times. The rearrangement joins TRBV5-1 to TRBJ1-6; no clear D gene. V was trimmed by 0 bases and J by 13 bases, leaving 8 bases between them. The CDR3 sequence is 12 residues long. Germline V lookup: CDR1 SGHRS, CDR2 YFSETQ. The CDR3 coding sequence is TGCGCCAGCAGCTTGGCCGGCCGGCCCCTCCACTTT. Translated: CASSLAGRPLHF.

Comment on this clone: Different DNA sequences within this sample yield the same CDR3. V gene TRBV18 combines with J gene TRBJ2-2, with D uncertain. The CDR3 loop spans 13 amino acids. CDR1 is KGHSH, CDR2 LQKENI, per germline. V shed 3 bases and J shed 4 bases, with 6 bases lying between them. This CDR3 is CASSPPGTGELFF. CDR3 nucleotides: TGTGCCAGCTCACCTCCGGGCACCGGGGAGCTGTTTTTT.

This chain joins TRBV2 and TRBJ2-7; maybe TRBD2 (6 bases). The CDR3 spans 15 residues. V was trimmed by 4 bases and J by 0 bases, leaving 13 bases between them. CDR1 is SNHLY, CDR2 FYNNEI, per germline. CDR3 amino acids: CASSGDSLSSYEQYF. CDR3 bases: TGTGCCAGCAGTGGGGACTCACTGAGCTCCTACGAGCAGTACTTC. Full variable domain (outside the CDR3, taken from reference TRBV2 and TRBJ2-7): EPEVTQTPSHQVTQMGQEVILRCVPISNHLYFYWYRQILGQKVEFLVSFYNNEISEKSEIFDDQFSVERPDGSNFTLKIRSTKLEDSAMYFCASSGDSLSSYEQYFGPGTRLTVT.

The V and J genes are TRBV11-1 and TRBJ2-1; TRBD2 agrees at 13 bases. Germline lookup yields CDR1 SGHAT and CDR2 FQDESV (reference sequence). The V gene end was trimmed by 4 bases and the J gene end by 0 bases; junction bases not matched to a gene: 6. There are 18 residues in the CDR3. In DNA form, the CDR3 reads TGTGCCAGCAGCTCCCGACTAGCGGGGGGCCGCTCCTACAATGAGCAGTTCTTC. This encodes CASSSRLAGGRSYNEQFF. Based on the CDR3 plus reference TRBV11-1 and TRBJ2-1, the full variable domain is EAEVAQSPRYKITEKSQAVAFWCDPISGHATLYWYRQILGQGPELLVQFQDESVVDDSQLPKDRFSAERLKGVDSTLKIQPAELGDSAMYLCASSSRLAGGRSYNEQFFGPGTRLTVL.

The chain carries TRBV4-1 and TRBJ1-3; the match to TRBD1 covers 7 bases. Germline trimming cut 3 bases from V and 2 bases from J; bases unmatched to any gene: 10. CDR1 MGHRA and CDR2 YSYEKL come from the germline V gene. The CDR3 runs 17 residues. CDR3 protein: CASSQNTGAGTGNTIYF. The CDR3 region has the DNA TGCGCCAGCAGCCAGAACACAGGGGCAGGAACTGGAAACACCATATATTTT.

The chain is built from TRBV7-2 and TRBJ1-1; D remains ambiguous. CDR1 is SGHTA and CDR2 is FQGNSA in the germline V gene. V shed 1 base and J shed 0 bases, with 9 bases lying between them. CDR3 length: 15 residues. For the CDR3, the DNA is TGTGCCAGCAGCTTAGGTAGCCAGATGAACACTGAAGCTTTCTTT. This sequence encodes CASSLGSQMNTEAFF.

The CDR3 coding sequence is TGCGCCAGCAGTTCAGGGACACTGAGAAACACCATATATTTT. Translating gives CASSSGTLRNTIYF. The genes are TRBV5-1 and TRBJ1-3; weak D call: TRBD1 (6 bases). Between the trimmed V and J ends, which lost 5 bases and 5 bases, there was a span of 14 bases. The CDR3 covers 14 residues. The germline V gene encodes CDR1 SGHRS and CDR2 YFSETQ.

This sequence joins TRBV7-2 and TRBJ2-3, with TRBD1 identical over 9 bases. The CDR3 contains 15 residues. V lost 3 bases and J lost 7; bases outside the gene matches: 8. Germline V CDR1 and CDR2: SGHTA, FQGNSA. The CDR3 protein is CASSFWGTGLNTQYF. The CDR3 DNA reads TGTGCCAGCAGCTTTTGGGGGACAGGGTTAAATACGCAGTATTTT.